A single sample gave rise to the 9 T cell receptor beta chains below, sequenced in a study of T cell responses to AZD1222 COVID-19 vaccine. Here immunoSEQ multiplex PCR was the method, and the copy in TCRdb shows in-frame clones only, minus some. The table records 50,000 to 75,000 clones, 76% of them present only once. Specimen: peripheral blood, collected on day 0 of AZD1222 vaccination. The source of these receptors is an adult in good health.

This clone has just a few counts. The gene calls are TRBV3-1 (or the pseudogene TRBV3-2) and TRBJ2-7; 9 nucleotides line up with TRBD1. With V trimmed by 4 bases and J by 2 bases, 3 bases remained unmatched. This CDR3 contains 14 residues. The germline gives CDR1 LGHDT, CDR2 YNNKEL (reference sequence). CDR3 sequence reads: CASSPRTGAYEQYF. The CDR3 nucleotides are TGTGCCAGCAGCCCCCGGACAGGGGCCTACGAGCAGTACTTC.

The chain has TRBV5-1 and TRBJ2-1; D perhaps matches TRBD2 (6 bases). There are 16 residues in the CDR3. V dropped 0 bases and J dropped 2 bases, with 12 bases sitting between them. Germline V CDR1 and CDR2: SGHRS, YFSETQ. The CDR3 reads CASSLDPGGPYNEQFF. CDR3 in DNA: TGCGCCAGCAGCTTGGACCCCGGGGGTCCCTACAATGAGCAGTTCTTC. The whole variable domain, remainder taken from reference TRBV5-1 and TRBJ2-1, is KAGVTQTPRYLIKTRGQQVTLSCSPISGHRSVSWYQQTPGQGLQFLFEYFSETQRNKGNFPGRFSGRQFSNSRSEMNVSTLELGDSALYLCASSLDPGGPYNEQFFGPGTRLTVL.

This clone has at least ten counts. This chain uses TRBV7-9 with TRBJ2-2; D call uncertain. Germline assignment: CDR1 SEHNR and CDR2 FQNEAQ (reference sequence). This CDR3 contains 15 residues. Trimming left V 5 bases short and J 4 bases short, with 14 bases between. The DNA for the CDR3 is TGTGCCAGCAGCCAAAACCTGGCTAGCACCGGGGAGCTGTTTTTT. Translation gives CASSQNLASTGELFF.

The chain couples TRBV19 to TRBJ1-5; D is uncertain. Trimming cost V 7 bases and J 2 bases, with 15 bases left between them. This CDR3 is 15 amino acids long. Germline V gene data show CDR1 as LNHDA and CDR2 as SQIVND (reference sequence). CDR3 loop: CASMVAAWGNQPQHF. DNA of the CDR3: TGTGCCAGTATGGTCGCAGCCTGGGGCAATCAGCCCCAGCATTTT.

This chain uses TRBV19 with TRBJ1-2, with D unclear. V was cut by 2 bases and J by 7 bases, with 11 bases left in between. Per germline, CDR1 LNHDA and CDR2 SQIVND (reference sequence). The CDR3 totals 13 residues. CDR3: CASSIWIIGGYTF. The CDR3 bases are TGTGCCAGTAGTATATGGATCATTGGTGGCTACACCTTC. The variable domain in full, completed from reference TRBV19 and TRBJ1-2, reads DGGITQSPKYLFRKEGQNVTLSCEQNLNHDAMYWYRQDPGQGLRLIYYSQIVNDFQKGDIAEGYSVSREKKESFPLTVTSAQKNPTAFYLCASSIWIIGGYTFGSGTRLTVV.

This clone was observed a single time. This chain's CDR3 is CASSKGTGEGYTF. The CDR3 nucleotides read TGTGCCAGCAGCAAAGGGACAGGGGAGGGCTACACCTTC. J is TRBJ1-2 and V is TRBV21-1; TRBD1 is the table's D call, not checked against the DNA. TRBV21-1 corresponds to a pseudogene. The CDR3 contains 13 residues.

The CDR3 DNA sequence: TGTGCCAGTAGTCTTCAGGAGGGGACTAATGAAAAACTGTTTTTT. Translating gives CASSLQEGTNEKLFF. The chain uses TRBV19 and TRBJ1-4, with a tentative D call TRBD1 (5 bases). This CDR3 spans 15 amino acids. V lost 5 bases to trimming and J lost 2 bases, with 12 bases between them. Germline V gene sequence: CDR1 LNHDA, CDR2 SQIVND (reference sequence). Looking up the rest from reference TRBV19 and TRBJ1-4 gives the full variable domain: DGGITQSPKYLFRKEGQNVTLSCEQNLNHDAMYWYRQDPGQGLRLIYYSQIVNDFQKGDIAEGYSVSREKKESFPLTVTSAQKNPTAFYLCASSLQEGTNEKLFFGSGTQLSVL.

This rearrangement joins TRBV7-9 to TRBJ2-4; 11 nucleotides line up with TRBD2. Germline lookup yields CDR1 SEHNR and CDR2 FQNEAQ (reference sequence). With 5 bases clipped from V and 3 bases from J, the junction kept 12 bases outside the gene matches. The CDR3 runs 18 residues. The CDR3 DNA is TGTGCCAGCAGCCCCAGAATAGCGGGGGGGCTAGACAAAAACATTCAGTACTTC. Protein: CASSPRIAGGLDKNIQYF.

The genes are TRBV25-1 and TRBJ2-7; D is unclear. V lost 1 base to trimming and J lost 0 bases, with 7 bases between them. In germline, CDR1 is MGHDK, CDR2 SYGVNS. CDR3 size: 14 residues. CDR3 protein: CASSESGLSYEQYF. The CDR3 DNA reads as TGTGCCAGCAGTGAATCTGGGCTCTCCTACGAGCAGTACTTC.